These 30 T cell receptor beta chains share one sample of origin, sequenced in a study of blood T cell repertoires in COVID-19. Repertoires were generated with immunoSEQ multiplex PCR, while TCRdb's copy carries only in-frame clones and drops some. The sample consists of under 350,000 clones, around 86% of them appearing once. Specimen: PBMCs or T cells enriched from blood (not recorded which). The receptors shown here come from a woman in her 40s who had recovered from COVID-19.

As for this clone: Germline is not matched at one junction end, which may reflect a read error. The chain has TRBV7-8 and TRBJ2-1; 8 nucleotides align to TRBD2. CDR3 size: 16 residues. Germline-derived CDR1 and CDR2 are SGHVS and FQNEAQ. The CDR3 nucleotides read TGTGCCAGCAGCATAGCGGGACAATTAGACTACAATGAGCAGTTCTTC. Protein sequence: CASSIAGQLDYNEQFF.

V is TRBV7-9 and J is TRBJ1-6, with D possibly matching TRBD1 (6 bases). There are 14 residues in the CDR3. Germline V gene lookup returns CDR1 SEHNR and CDR2 FQNEAQ (reference sequence). Trimming stripped 5 bases from V and 10 bases from J, with 15 bases between. This chain's CDR3 is CASSLTGSESPLHF. The CDR3 nucleotides read TGTGCCAGCAGCCTAACAGGGTCGGAATCACCCCTCCACTTT. Filled out from reference TRBV7-9 and TRBJ1-6, the complete variable domain reads DTGVSQNPRHKITKRGQNVTFRCDPISEHNRLYWYRQTLGQGPEFLTYFQNEAQLEKSRLLSDRFSAERPKGSFSTLEIQRTEQGDSAMYLCASSLTGSESPLHFGNGTRLTVT.

The chain links TRBV18 to TRBJ2-7, with a possible D match to TRBD2 (5 bases). Germline V gene data show CDR1 as KGHSH and CDR2 as LQKENI. The CDR3 has 14 amino acids. The ends were cut back, 6 bases at V and 4 bases at J, with 16 bases in the middle. DNA for the CDR3: TGTGCCAGCTCCCCTCCGGGGATGGGGTACGAGCAGTACTTC. Its translation: CASSPPGMGYEQYF. Variable domain in full (rest from reference TRBV18 and TRBJ2-7): NAGVMQNPRHLVRRRGQEARLRCSPMKGHSHVYWYRQLPEEGLKFMVYLQKENIIDESGMPKERFSAEFPKEGPSILRIQQVVRGDSAAYFCASSPPGMGYEQYFGPGTRLTVT.

The gene calls are TRBV11-2 and TRBJ2-7, with D unresolved. The V gene lost 2 bases and the J gene lost 3 bases, with 11 bases spanning the gap. CDR3 size: 14 residues. CDR1 is SGHAT, CDR2 FQNNGV, per germline. CDR3 DNA sequence: TGTGCCAGCAGCTTATCTGCAGGCGTCTACGAGCAGTACTTC. It codes for CASSLSAGVYEQYF.

This chain uses TRBV29-1 with TRBJ1-3; TRBD1 matches 9 bases. The CDR3 totals 13 residues. Germline CDR1 is SQVTM and CDR2 is ANQGSEA. The V segment lost 4 bases and the J segment 7 bases; nucleotides outside the gene matches: 5. Written as DNA, the CDR3 is TGCAGCGTTGGGGACAGGGTCGGGAACACCATATATTTT. Protein: CSVGDRVGNTIYF.

V and J are TRBV24-1 and TRBJ1-5; the D gene is possibly TRBD1 (6 bases). Germline values: CDR1 KGHDR, CDR2 SFDVKD. This CDR3 has 14 amino acids. V gave up 3 bases and J gave up 4 bases, with 9 bases separating them. CDR3 in DNA: TGTGCCACCAGTGATAACACAGGGAATCAGCCCCAGCATTTT. Encoded protein: CATSDNTGNQPQHF.

The chain carries TRBV27 and TRBJ1-5, with D uncertain. The CDR3 covers 17 residues. The ends were cut back, 2 bases at V and 2 bases at J, with 16 bases in the middle. CDR1 MNHEY and CDR2 SMNVEV come from the germline V gene (reference sequence). The CDR3 loop is CASSLQAETPRNQPQHF. Here the CDR3 DNA reads TGTGCCAGCAGTTTACAGGCAGAAACCCCGCGCAATCAGCCCCAGCATTTT.

The chain carries TRBV29-1 and TRBJ1-5; no definite D call. The V gene's germline CDR1 is SQVTM and CDR2 ANQGSEA. V was pared by 5 bases and J by 5 bases, with 13 bases between. This CDR3 contains 13 residues. Written as DNA, the CDR3 is TGCAGCGTTCTCGACGGGATCGATCAGCCCCAGCATTTT. Protein sequence: CSVLDGIDQPQHF. Full variable domain (missing parts from reference TRBV29-1 and TRBJ1-5): SAVISQKPSRDICQRGTSLTIQCQVDSQVTMMFWYRQQPGQSLTLIATANQGSEATYESGFVIDKFPISRPNLTFSTLTVSNMSPEDSSIYLCSVLDGIDQPQHFGDGTRLSIL.

The chain has TRBV24-1 and TRBJ2-1, with 8 bases lining up with TRBD1. The CDR3 is 13 residues long. Trimming removed 6 bases from V and 8 bases from J; junction bases left unmatched: 5. Germline V CDR1 and CDR2: KGHDR, SFDVKD. CDR3 nucleotides: TGTGCCACCAGTAATGGACAGGGCGATGAGCAGTTCTTC. This codes for CATSNGQGDEQFF.

V is TRBV23-1 and J is TRBJ1-1; possible D gene TRBD1, 6 bases. TRBV23-1 is labeled an ORF, and its function is uncertain. V was clipped by 3 bases and J by 7 bases, with 15 bases between them. This CDR3 region has 14 residues. This chain's CDR3 is CASSHLGGSCEAFF. The CDR3 DNA sequence: TGCGCCAGCAGTCATTTAGGGGGATCCTGTGAAGCTTTCTTT.

V is TRBV30 and J is TRBJ2-3; no definite D call. This CDR3 comprises 13 residues. Trimming cost V 0 bases and J 4 bases, with 8 bases left between them. CDR1 and CDR2 from the germline V gene are GTSNPN and SVGIG (reference sequence). CDR3 DNA: TGTGCCTGGAGTGTCATGGCCGCAGATACGCAGTATTTT. Its translation is CAWSVMAADTQYF.

The chain recombines TRBV7-9 with TRBJ1-4; perhaps TRBD1 as D (5 bases). Germline CDR1 SEHNR, CDR2 FQNEAQ (reference sequence). The CDR3 loop spans 14 amino acids. Deletions cut 5 bases from V and 7 bases from J, with 14 bases between. CDR3 nucleotides: TGTGCCAGCAGCCCTCAGGGTCGTGGTGAAAAACTGTTTTTT. The encoded protein is CASSPQGRGEKLFF. The full variable domain, in which reference TRBV7-9 and TRBJ1-4 provide the parts outside the CDR3, is DTGVSQNPRHKITKRGQNVTFRCDPISEHNRLYWYRQTLGQGPEFLTYFQNEAQLEKSRLLSDRFSAERPKGSFSTLEIQRTEQGDSAMYLCASSPQGRGEKLFFGSGTQLSVL.

This sequence joins TRBV19 and TRBJ1-1; no clear D. There are 14 residues in the CDR3. In germline, CDR1 is LNHDA, CDR2 SQIVND (reference sequence). Trimming took off 3 bases at V and 7 bases at J, with 15 bases between the two ends. The CDR3 loop is CASSMAQAGSEAFF. CDR3 in DNA: TGTGCCAGTAGTATGGCTCAGGCCGGTAGTGAAGCTTTCTTT.

The rearrangement links TRBV21-1 to TRBJ1-4; the listed D gene, TRBD1, was not tested against the DNA. TRBV21-1 is given as a pseudogene. The CDR3 runs 15 residues. The CDR3: CASSPRPRLREKLFF. The CDR3, as DNA: TGTGCCAGCAGCCCCAGGCCGCGTCTTCGTGAAAAACTGTTTTTT.

The V gene is TRBV7-2, the J gene TRBJ2-2; the match to TRBD2 covers 9 bases. This CDR3 contains 16 residues. The trim removed 6 bases at V and 7 bases at J, leaving 12 bases unmatched. Germline V lookup: CDR1 SGHTA, CDR2 FQGNSA. CDR3 protein: CASSYRTSVWVGELFF. The DNA of the CDR3 is TGTGCCAGCAGTTATCGGACTAGCGTGTGGGTCGGGGAGCTGTTTTTT. The whole variable domain, filled in from reference TRBV7-2 and TRBJ2-2, reads GAGVSQSPSNKVTEKGKDVELRCDPISGHTALYWYRQSLGQGLEFLIYFQGNSAPDKSGLPSDRFSAERTGGSVSTLTIQRTQQEDSAVYLCASSYRTSVWVGELFFGEGSRLTVL.

The chain has TRBV7-2 and TRBJ1-3, with D hard to call. Between the trimmed V and J ends, which lost 10 bases and 0 bases, there was a span of 10 bases. The V gene's germline CDR1 is SGHTA and CDR2 FQGNSA. This CDR3 is 13 amino acids long. The CDR3 region has the DNA TGTGCCACCCGCGTCCCCTCTGGAAACACCATATATTTT. It yields the protein CATRVPSGNTIYF.

The chain uses TRBV10-1 and TRBJ1-5, with D uncertain. CDR1 is WNHNN and CDR2 is SYGVQD in the germline V gene (reference sequence). The CDR3 consists of 12 residues. V was trimmed by 3 bases and J by 7 bases, leaving 7 bases between them. CDR3 in amino acids: CASSDRGQPQHF. The CDR3 region has the DNA TGCGCCAGCAGTGACCGGGGACAGCCCCAGCATTTT.

About this clone itself: Other DNA sequences in this sample translate to the same CDR3. J is TRBJ2-2 and V is TRBV5-4, with 7 bases fitting TRBD1. V shed 3 bases and J 2 bases; nucleotides not matched to a gene: 4. In germline, CDR1 is SGHNT, CDR2 YYREEE (reference sequence). The CDR3 runs 15 residues. CDR3 residues: CASSSGTANTGELFF. The CDR3 bases are TGTGCCAGCAGCTCCGGGACAGCTAACACCGGGGAGCTGTTTTTT.

This clone was seen more than once but under ten times. V is TRBV5-4 and J is TRBJ1-1; a possible D gene is TRBD1 (6 bases). Deletions cut 2 bases from V and 10 bases from J, with 15 bases between. The germline V gene has CDR1 SGHNT and CDR2 YYREEE (reference sequence). The CDR3 has 13 amino acids. DNA for the CDR3: TGTGCCAGCAGCTTTTGGGGCCGGGGGGCAGCTTTCTTT. Its protein product is CASSFWGRGAAFF.

This clone was recorded once. V is TRBV5-4 and J is TRBJ1-1; D is possibly TRBD1 (6 bases). CDR3 length: 15 residues. V was pared by 4 bases and J by 4 bases, with 17 bases between. CDR1 and CDR2 from the germline V gene are SGHNT and YYREEE (reference sequence). This chain's CDR3 is CASSRAPQGTTEAFF. The CDR3 nucleotides read TGTGCCAGCAGCAGAGCACCCCAGGGGACCACTGAAGCTTTCTTT.

This rearrangement joins TRBV20-1 to TRBJ2-5; TRBD2 is a possible D gene (5 bases). The V gene lost 3 bases and the J gene lost 4 bases, with 9 bases spanning the gap. CDR1 DFQATT and CDR2 SNEGSKA come from the germline V gene (reference sequence). This CDR3 is built from 12 residues. In DNA form, the CDR3 reads TGCAGTGCTAGTGTCGGGGTAGAGACCCAGTACTTC. Amino acid sequence: CSASVGVETQYF.

There are a few counts of this clone. The V gene is TRBV19, the J gene TRBJ1-5; a possible D gene is TRBD1 (6 bases). Germline V gives CDR1 LNHDA, CDR2 SQIVND (reference sequence). Trimming pared 4 bases from V and 7 bases from J, leaving 26 bases between. The length of the CDR3 is 18 residues. The CDR3 reads CASSTSPMQTGLRQPQHF. The CDR3 coding sequence is TGTGCCAGTAGTACTTCCCCTATGCAAACAGGGCTACGGCAGCCCCAGCATTTT.

The chain links TRBV18 to TRBJ1-4; D gene uncertain. The germline CDR1 and CDR2 sequences are KGHSH and LQKENI. The CDR3 is 12 amino acids. V was cut by 4 bases and J by 8 bases, with 8 bases left in between. The CDR3 protein is CASSLGLEKLFF. The CDR3 DNA reads as TGTGCCAGCTCACTTGGGCTCGAAAAACTGTTTTTT.

The CDR3 sequence: CASRLELRGRRNGYTF. Here the CDR3 DNA reads TGTGCAAGTCGCTTAGAATTGAGGGGGCGAAGAAATGGCTACACCTTC. The V and J genes are TRBV12-2 and TRBJ1-2; TRBD1, as called in the table, went unchecked against the DNA. TRBV12-2 is tagged as a pseudogene. The CDR3 has 16 residues.

This chain links TRBV7-3 with TRBJ2-3; 9 bases are a match to TRBD1. CDR3 length equals 16 residues. The trim removed 5 bases at V and 5 bases at J, leaving 11 bases unmatched. The V gene's germline CDR1 is SGHTA and CDR2 FQGTGA. Written as DNA, the CDR3 is TGTGCCAGCAGCCCCAGGACAGGGGCCGAGGGAGATACGCAGTATTTT. Residues: CASSPRTGAEGDTQYF.

The genes are TRBV5-1 and TRBJ2-7, with TRBD2 matching 7 bases. In germline, CDR1 is SGHRS, CDR2 YFSETQ. The junction had 9 bases not matched to a gene; V was cut back by 0 bases and J by 3 bases. The CDR3 runs to 16 residues. CDR3 sequence: CASSLGGAGGSYEQYF. The CDR3 DNA is TGCGCCAGCAGCTTGGGTGGAGCAGGCGGGAGCTACGAGCAGTACTTC.

This clone was detected only once. The genes are TRBV19 and TRBJ2-1, with 10 bases matching TRBD1. The CDR3 contains 16 residues. CDR1 and CDR2 (germline): LNHDA, SQIVND (reference sequence). V lost 2 bases and J lost 6; bases outside the gene matches: 7. As DNA, the CDR3 is TGTGCCAGTAGTATACGGGGTCGGGACAGGGGCAATGAGCAGTTCTTC. Encoded protein: CASSIRGRDRGNEQFF.

This rearrangement joins TRBV4-1 to TRBJ2-7, with a possible D match to TRBD2 (7 bases). The CDR3 is 13 amino acids. Trimming removed 4 bases at V and 6 bases at J, with 13 bases between. Germline CDR1 and CDR2: MGHRA and YSYEKL. The CDR3 reads CASSRGGFFEQYF. DNA for the CDR3: TGCGCCAGCAGCCGGGGGGGCTTCTTCGAGCAGTACTTC.

This sequence joins TRBV3-1 (or the pseudogene TRBV3-2) and TRBJ2-5; 9 bases align to TRBD2. Germline trimming cut 4 bases from V and 3 bases from J; bases unmatched to any gene: 6. CDR3 size: 15 residues. CDR1 is LGHDT and CDR2 is YNNKEL in the germline V gene (reference sequence). The CDR3 loop is CASSPAGGEEETQYF. The CDR3 DNA reads TGTGCCAGCAGCCCAGCGGGAGGAGAGGAAGAGACCCAGTACTTC.

This clone was picked up a small number of times. The chain carries TRBV2 and TRBJ2-7; D is undetermined. The germline V gene has CDR1 SNHLY and CDR2 FYNNEI. The CDR3 runs 12 residues. V was pared by 8 bases and J by 3 bases, with 11 bases between. The CDR3 loop is CASSAYFYEQYF. CDR3 nucleotides: TGTGCCAGCTCTGCCTATTTCTACGAGCAGTACTTC.